This TCR beta chain emerged from a study of T cell responses to AZD1222 COVID-19 vaccine. Study results and caveats: A rise in Spike-specific TCR breadth and depth followed two AZD1222 doses. In a largely white British group with more females than males, clonal diversity was possibly underestimated.

Libraries were prepared by immunoSEQ multiplex PCR; TCRdb keeps only in-frame clonotypes and omits some of them. This repertoire shows some 100,000 clones, roughly 87% found once; its top ten account for approximately 17%. CDR1 is ENHRY and CDR2 is SYGVKD in the germline V gene. CDR3 length: 15 amino acids. V lost 0 bases and J 2 bases, leaving 8 bases between the germline ends. This clone was counted between two and nine times. Its antigen remains unidentified. The sequences come from peripheral blood, collected on day 0 of AZD1222 vaccination. The source is an adult in good health. V usage is TRBV10-3 and J usage is TRBJ1-3; D gene ambiguous. The CDR3 nucleotides are TGTGCCATCAGTGAGTCGGGAGGGACTGGAAACACCATATATTTT. Its protein is CAISESGGTGNTIYF.